This entry concerns a single T cell receptor (beta chain). The sample originates from a study of CD8+ T cells in alopecia areata. Treatment in this sample: oral pan-JAK inhibitor, 5-10 mg twice daily. RNA extraction and reverse transcription yielded cDNA as sequencing template. Measured with immunoSEQ multiplex PCR; TCRdb has only the in-frame clones, and not every one. The table has about 190,000 clones, more than 55% seen once. Trimming took 3 bases from V and 0 from J, leaving 12 bases between them. The CDR3 covers 17 residues. The germline V gene encodes CDR1 MGHDK and CDR2 SYGVNS. This receptor was obtained from a human donor with alopecia areata. The rearrangement joins TRBV25-1 to TRBJ2-6; D remains unclear. This specimen was CD4+ T cells sorted from blood, taken at week 4, from a patient treated with tofacitinib. CDR3 in amino acids: CASSDGKELSGANVLTF. CDR3 bases: TGTGCCAGCAGTGACGGAAAGGAACTCTCTGGGGCCAACGTCCTGACTTTC.